This TCR beta chain was captured in a study of cytomegalovirus exposure and HLA in healthy donors. Notes on the study in general: Trimming of TCR beta V- and J-genes showed a link, identified in a later analysis, to a missense DCLRE1C variant. For most TCR beta V segments, an earlier analysis put the productive rate at about 87% or about 30% of the time. Reports indicate that TCR beta sequences accurately predicted the HLA-A and HLA-B alleles of most subjects.

About this clone itself: The target antigen is unknown.

Researchers ran the PCR with 60 Vbeta and 13 Jbeta primers. Method: immunoSEQ multiplex PCR; TCRdb's copy keeps in-frame clones and lacks some. The sample comprises about 170,000 clones, over 60% of which are singletons, and 2% to 2.5% rests with the top ten. Each donor's status was that of a healthy bone marrow donor. The CDR3 consists of 15 residues. Trimming shortened V by 4 bases and J by 2 bases, and 13 bases separated the two germline ends. The germline V gene encodes CDR1 SEHNR and CDR2 FQNEAQ (reference sequence). The sequencing input was PBMCs. The rearrangement joins TRBV7-9 to TRBJ2-3, with TRBD1 as a possible D gene (6 bases). The source is a woman in her forties or fifties in good health and CMV-seronegative. The CDR3 DNA reads TGTGCCAGCAGCTCAAGTAGGACAGCCACAGATACGCAGTATTTT. This translates into CASSSSRTATDTQYF. Together with reference TRBV7-9 and TRBJ2-3, the CDR3 gives the full variable domain: DTGVSQNPRHKITKRGQNVTFRCDPISEHNRLYWYRQTLGQGPEFLTYFQNEAQLEKSRLLSDRFSAERPKGSFSTLEIQRTEQGDSAMYLCASSSSRTATDTQYFGPGTRLTVL.